This T cell receptor (beta chain) was captured by sequencing in a study of regulatory T cells in long-lasting Graves disease. Time point meaning: newly diagnosed GD, antithyroid drugs for less than 3 months. Researchers made the TCR library from RNA that was extracted from PBMCs. EDTA tubes held roughly 9.9 milliliters of peripheral blood from each patient. Arm-PCR with iRepertoire HTBI primers amplified the CDR3 regions for these TCR beta libraries. TCRdb re-called the multiplex PCR reads with MiXCR, one entry per CDR3 protein. The sample consists of some 500,000 distinct CDR3 sequences, about 15% of them appearing once. CDR1 and CDR2 from the germline V gene are SGHVS and FNYEAQ. There are 15 residues in the CDR3. The V segment lost 6 bases and the J segment 5 bases; nucleotides outside the gene matches: 7. This clonotype was found a few times. These data also formed part of another study, on T cells in Graves' hyperthyroidism and ophthalmopathy. That source reports: A model of 13 V-J features distinguished ophthalmopathy from stable hyperthyroidism.

This receptor was identified in a woman between 40 and 65 years old with Graves disease. The J gene is TRBJ1-4, the V gene TRBV7-6, with 9 bases that match TRBD1. The sample consisted of peripheral blood mononuclear cells (PBMCs), taken at new diagnosis, from a patient treated with antithyroid drugs. This CDR3 is CASRGRDRENEKLFF. In DNA, the CDR3 is TGTGCCAGCAGGGGTCGGGACAGGGAAAATGAAAAACTGTTTTTT.